The entry below describes one T cell receptor (beta chain). Its target is not known. Trimming removed 1 base at V and 0 bases at J, with 10 bases between. The CDR3 spans 16 residues. Germline CDR1 reads LGHNA; CDR2 reads YNFKEQ. This sample stems from a study of shared clonotypes between healthy human individuals. The study, taken as a whole, reports: The donor pool, a small one, limited the genetic and exposure-history diversity represented. Generation probabilities of non-shared clonotypes were lower (relative to those shared by all four donors).

CD4+ cells were split into CD45RA+ naive and CD45RA-negative memory subsets. Sequenced by immunoSEQ multiplex PCR; TCRdb stores in-frame clones only, minus some. This table holds 2 million to 3 million clones, roughly 93% found once. The rearrangement links TRBV4-2 to TRBJ1-3; perhaps TRBD1 as D (5 bases). The TCR was taken from a man aged 18-30 years in good health. Some clones in this sample may be carry-over from other donors' samples. Sequencing was done on a sample of naive CD4+ T cells from PBMCs. Sample subset: CD45RA+ positively selected. The CDR3: CASSQGDLRSGNTIYF. The CDR3 DNA follows: TGTGCCAGCAGCCAAGGGGACCTACGCTCTGGAAACACCATATATTTT.